This T cell receptor beta chain derives from a study of T cells in localized non-small cell lung cancer. As to this clone: The target antigen is unknown.

V dropped 4 bases and J dropped 3 bases, with 13 bases sitting between them. Germline-derived CDR1 and CDR2 are PRHDT and FYEKMQ (reference sequence). The CDR3 contains 15 residues. Broader study findings: Uninvolved adjacent lung had more T cell clonality than any other tissue, topping tumor. When the top 100 tumor clones were examined, a median approximately 60 of them also appeared in the adjacent lung, which was paired and uninvolved. Longer overall survival was associated with a higher density of T cells in the blood. Because sequencing included only one region (of the tumor), heterogeneity remains possible.

Generated by immunoSEQ multiplex PCR, the TCRdb table keeps only in-frame clones and is missing some. The sample has almost 40,000 clones, about nine tenths seen once. The specimen comprised peripheral blood mononuclear cells, sampled before any cancer treatment. The gene calls are TRBV13 and TRBJ2-1; D may be TRBD2 (5 bases). The receptor was derived from a male donor older than 55 with stage II lung adenocarcinoma. CDR3 region: CASSSDGIVYNEQFF. The CDR3 coding sequence is TGTGCCAGCAGCTCGGACGGGATAGTCTACAATGAGCAGTTCTTC. The full variable domain, its missing parts supplied by reference TRBV13 and TRBJ2-1, is AAGVIQSPRHLIKEKRETATLKCYPIPRHDTVYWYQQGPGQDPQFLISFYEKMQSDKGSIPDRFSAQQFSDYHSELNMSSLELGDSALYFCASSSDGIVYNEQFFGPGTRLTVL.